These 2 T cell receptor beta chains came from one sample sequenced in a study of blood T cell repertoires in COVID-19. Only in-frame clones appear in the TCRdb table, and some are missing; sequencing was by immunoSEQ multiplex PCR. The repertoire holds about 87,000 clones, with around 75% as singletons. The specimen was peripheral blood. These receptors all come from a woman aged 45 to 65 with acute or convalescent COVID-19.

In its sample, this clone was seen a few times. For the CDR3, the DNA is TGCGCCAGCAGCCAATGGGCGGACACAACCTTCCAAGAGACCCAGTACTTC. This gives the protein CASSQWADTTFQETQYF. The chain joins TRBV4-3 to TRBJ2-5; D possibly corresponds to TRBD1 (5 bases). Trimming removed 2 bases at V and 1 base at J, with 17 bases between. The germline V gene encodes CDR1 LGHNA and CDR2 YSLEER. This CDR3 contains 17 residues.

V gene TRBV19 combines with J gene TRBJ2-1; possible D gene TRBD1, 6 bases. The CDR3 length is 14 residues. The ends were cut back, 5 bases at V and 15 bases at J, with 23 bases in the middle. The V gene's germline CDR1 is LNHDA and CDR2 SQIVND (reference sequence). The DNA for the CDR3 is TGTGCCAGTAGTGATTCAGTGGGGGCGACGAATCGGTTCTTC. This translates into CASSDSVGATNRFF.